These 8 T cell receptor beta chains were all obtained from the same sample, sequenced in a study of a mutant IDH1 vaccine in newly diagnosed glioma. Produced via immunoSEQ multiplex PCR; TCRdb's table is partial and in-frame only. Found here are tens of thousands of clones, 60% to 80% of them singletons; the top ten hold roughly 5.3%. Antigens of these TCRs are unknown. The time point: week 47, end of study. Alongside topical imiquimod, each dose of vaccine comprised 300 ug of mutant IDH1 20-mer peptide. The specimen was PBMCs, collected from a glioma patient whose treatment included an IDH1 peptide vaccine. The receptors here all came from a man aged 50-59 years with glioma.

In DNA, the CDR3 is TGTGCCAGCAGCCAAGAGCTAGTACAAGAGACCCAGTACTTC. As protein: CASSQELVQETQYF. The V gene is TRBV4-2, the J gene TRBJ2-5; D not resolved. The V and J ends lost 0 bases and 2 bases respectively, with 7 bases between them. Germline V gene lookup returns CDR1 LGHNA and CDR2 YNFKEQ. This CDR3 has 14 residues.

The J gene is TRBJ2-5, the V gene TRBV4-2; 8 bases align to TRBD2. The germline V gene encodes CDR1 LGHNA and CDR2 YNFKEQ. V was pared by 0 bases and J by 5 bases, with 2 bases of the junction left unmatched. The length of the CDR3 is 14 residues. The chain's CDR3 is CASSQDPGGETQYF. The DNA for the CDR3 is TGTGCCAGCAGCCAAGATCCGGGAGGGGAGACCCAGTACTTC.

The chain employs TRBV2 and TRBJ1-1; a possible D gene is TRBD1 (5 bases). Germline values: CDR1 SNHLY, CDR2 FYNNEI. CDR3 size: 14 residues. V lost 6 bases and J lost 4, with 15 bases in between. The CDR3 protein is CASSRTSRSTEAFF. CDR3 in DNA: TGTGCCAGCAGCCGGACAAGTCGTAGCACTGAAGCTTTCTTT.

The chain links TRBV5-1 to TRBJ1-4, with a possible D match to TRBD1 (5 bases). Germline CDR1 is SGHRS and CDR2 is YFSETQ. This CDR3 contains 17 residues. V lost 4 bases and J lost 7, with 23 bases in between. The CDR3 region is CASSPTPGPAPGEKLFF. CDR3 coding DNA: TGCGCCAGCAGCCCGACACCGGGACCCGCGCCAGGTGAAAAACTGTTTTTT.

This sequence joins TRBV7-2 and TRBJ2-7; 13 bases line up with TRBD2. The CDR3 is 16 residues long. Germline V CDR1 and CDR2: SGHTA, FQGNSA. V lost 0 bases to trimming and J lost 4 bases; unmatched junction nucleotides: 3. This CDR3 reads CASSLARTSGGYEQYF. CDR3 bases: TGTGCCAGCAGCTTAGCGAGGACTAGCGGGGGATACGAGCAGTACTTC.

The chain employs TRBV5-8 and TRBJ2-2; 8 nucleotides agree with TRBD1. V was clipped by 4 bases and J by 5 bases; unmatched bases: 10. The germline V gene has CDR1 SGHTS and CDR2 YDEGEE. This CDR3 contains 16 residues. The CDR3 region has the DNA TGTGCCAGCAGCCCCCCCGGGACAGGTGGGACCGGGGAGCTGTTTTTT. Amino acids: CASSPPGTGGTGELFF.

This chain connects TRBV23-1 to TRBJ1-5; TRBD1 agrees at 7 bases. TRBV23-1 is classed as an ORF, of uncertain function. V shed 0 bases and J 1 base; nucleotides not matched to a gene: 12. CDR3 length: 19 amino acids. CDR3 loop: CASSQSGNRGEGSNQPQHF. DNA for the CDR3: TGCGCCAGCAGTCAATCGGGAAACAGGGGAGAAGGGAGCAATCAGCCCCAGCATTTT.

This clone occurred once. The gene calls are TRBV5-5 and TRBJ1-1; the D is unclear. CDR1 is SGHKS, CDR2 YYEKEE, per germline (reference sequence). V lost 4 bases and J 0 bases, leaving 4 bases between the germline ends. This CDR3 contains 12 residues. The CDR3: CASSGVNTEAFF. For the CDR3, the DNA is TGTGCCAGCAGCGGGGTGAACACTGAAGCTTTCTTT.